This T cell receptor beta chain originates from a study of blood T cells in healthy people across ages (dated by TCRdb to between 2014 and 2017). Turning to the overall study: In model experiments, roughly one uniquely barcoded TCR beta cDNA molecule per two T cells was captured by template switching. Donors of different ages were randomly distributed across sequencing lanes to avoid experimental bias. Using the same blood draw, the study looked at two additional independent replicas of 1 million unique cDNA reads for two donors, one aged 18 to 30 and the other aged 80 or older. The donors were split into four age groups: young (average 16 years), middle-aged (nearly 40), aged (more than 60) and long-lived (roughly 86). Using deep sequencing normalized with unique cDNA molecular identifiers, the study measured how TCR beta repertoire diversity changes with age.

Results and caveats for the whole study, not just this receptor: Since profiling was done on bulk unsorted PBMCs, naive and antigen-experienced compartments could not be conclusively compared. Estimates of total diversity based on one million sequenced T cells were considered lower bounds and underestimates. Observed TCR beta diversity correlated strongly with the percentage of naive T cells measured by flow cytometry. As age increased, observed TCR beta diversity per million T cells dropped in a roughly linear way, and a significant reduction was already evident by age 40. The CMV infection status of donors was not known, potentially confounding age-related changes in expanded clonotypes. Compared with the aged group, the long-lived group had more naive CD4+ T cells, fewer expanded clones and increased TCR diversity, suggesting age selection.

Donors were a few dozen systemically healthy Caucasian individuals from Russia aged roughly 6 to 90 years. Each donor gave around 9.5 milliliters of peripheral blood, collected into EDTA-treated Vacutainer tubes. Ficoll-Paque density-gradient centrifugation was used to isolate PBMCs, with at least 7 million per sample. Total RNA, at least 5 micrograms per sample, was extracted from PBMCs with Trizol reagent. For every donor, flow cytometry on a PBMC aliquot measured the percentage of naive CD45RAhigh/CD27high T cells. In regard to this clonotype: Its antigen has not been determined. Base qualities are missing; no much larger clone stands one base away.

A distance of 17 bases separates the germline ends of V and J, which lose 10 bases and 7 bases respectively. CDR1 MNHEY and CDR2 SMNVEV were looked up in the germline V gene (reference sequence). The CDR3 holds 13 amino acids from the cysteine to the phenylalanine. Solely the CDR3 DNA is kept, with 39 bases framed from the first base. The library was made by 5' RACE. Sequencing used an Illumina HiSeq 2500. A second PCR of about 7 to 12 cycles was run with a J-beta primer mix and a sample-barcoded 5' primer. Each TCR beta cDNA molecule received a unique molecular identifier from a template-switch 5' adaptor carrying 12 random nucleotides. At least 2.5 million CDR3-containing paired-end reads were obtained from each sample. First-strand cDNA was synthesized from all RNA with the Mint cDNA synthesis kit, primed by a TRBC-specific oligonucleotide. After uracil-DNA glycosylase treatment, a first 18-cycle PCR used universal primers M1SS and BC2_uni_R on all cDNA. From the authors' description of their analysis: For normalization, 1 million high-quality reads were randomly selected from each sample, with every read carrying a distinct molecular identifier. Reads with shared molecular identifiers were discarded instead of being binned into consensus sequences. MiTCR, set to a Q25 quality threshold and the strictest error-elimination algorithm, was used for CDR3 identification, clonotype clustering and error correction. Lower-bound total TCR beta diversity was estimated with a nonparametric unseen species model using Euler transformation. The public reads were run again by TCRdb, first through fastp at Q25 and then through MiXCR, and only productive beta chains were kept. Rows merge per CDR3 protein into single entries with the most common DNA and genes. These V and J calls are TCRdb output, not the study's own analysis. A total of hundreds of thousands of distinct CDR3 sequences appear in this sample, roughly half of them only once. Around an eighth of the sample rests with the top ten.

Sequenced material: blood. The chain is assembled from TRBV27 and TRBJ2-1; TRBD2 is a weak D gene call, 5 bases matching. This receptor was identified in a woman older than 75 in good health. The sequenced DNA is TGTGCCACCGGGATAAGGGCCTGGAATGAGCAGTTCTTC. It is translated as CATGIRAWNEQFF.